A selection of T cell receptor beta chains follows, all from one sample in a study of cytomegalovirus exposure and HLA in healthy donors. The table came from immunoSEQ multiplex PCR; TCRdb's copy has only in-frame clones and leaves some out. This table has around 130,000 clones, less than 85% appearing once. The specimen sequenced was PBMCs. All receptors come from a woman between 40 and 50 years old in good health and CMV-seropositive. The CDR3 runs from the conserved cysteine through the conserved F or W. Each record gives: CDR3 protein, CDR3 DNA, V gene, J gene, CDR3 length, clone size, D gene. D genes are given only for firm matches. Clone size is shown for a subset of rows, as once, few, many or a class of expanded clone.

cdr3_aa: CASSIGQGGETQYF
cdr3_nt: TGTGCCAGCAGCATCGGACAGGGTGGGGAGACCCAGTACTTC
v_call: TRBV7-9
j_call: TRBJ2-5
cdr3_length: 14
clone_size: NA
d_call: TRBD1

cdr3_aa: CASSLVGLGAYNEQFF
cdr3_nt: TGTGCCAGCAGTTTAGTGGGACTAGGGGCCTACAATGAGCAGTTCTTC
v_call: TRBV27
j_call: TRBJ2-1
cdr3_length: 16
clone_size: NA
d_call: TRBD2

cdr3_aa: CASSPTGSSNQPQHF
cdr3_nt: TGTGCCAGCAGCCCAACCGGGTCTAGCAATCAGCCCCAGCATTTT
v_call: TRBV7-8
j_call: TRBJ1-5
cdr3_length: 15
clone_size: NA
d_call: NA

cdr3_aa: CASSLGGNYGYTF
cdr3_nt: TGTGCCAGCAGCTTAGGGGGGAACTATGGCTACACCTTC
v_call: TRBV7-3
j_call: TRBJ1-2
cdr3_length: 13
clone_size: NA
d_call: NA

cdr3_aa: CAWSPGQGGSQPQHF
cdr3_nt: TGTGCCTGGAGTCCGGGACAGGGGGGGAGTCAGCCCCAGCATTTT
v_call: TRBV30
j_call: TRBJ1-5
cdr3_length: 15
clone_size: NA
d_call: TRBD1

cdr3_aa: CASSPIGGGMETQYF
cdr3_nt: TGTGCCAGCAGCCCCATTGGCGGGGGCATGGAGACCCAGTACTTC
v_call: TRBV7-3
j_call: TRBJ2-5
cdr3_length: 15
clone_size: few
d_call: NA

cdr3_aa: CASSLGRTGATGELFF
cdr3_nt: TGTGCCAGCAGCTTAGGGAGGACAGGGGCCACCGGGGAGCTGTTTTTT
v_call: TRBV7-9
j_call: TRBJ2-2
cdr3_length: 16
clone_size: NA
d_call: TRBD1

cdr3_aa: CAWSTGQPMTTDTQYF
cdr3_nt: TGTGCCTGGAGTACAGGACAGCCGATGACCACAGATACGCAGTATTTT
v_call: TRBV30
j_call: TRBJ2-3
cdr3_length: 16
clone_size: NA
d_call: NA

cdr3_aa: CASSYTSVPYEQYF
cdr3_nt: TGTGCCAGCAGCTACACTAGCGTCCCCTACGAGCAGTACTTC
v_call: TRBV7-9
j_call: TRBJ2-7
cdr3_length: 14
clone_size: NA
d_call: TRBD2

cdr3_aa: CASSLGGQSMNTEAFF
cdr3_nt: TGCGCCAGCAGCTTGGGGGGACAGTCCATGAACACTGAAGCTTTCTTT
v_call: TRBV5-1
j_call: TRBJ1-1
cdr3_length: 16
clone_size: NA
d_call: TRBD1